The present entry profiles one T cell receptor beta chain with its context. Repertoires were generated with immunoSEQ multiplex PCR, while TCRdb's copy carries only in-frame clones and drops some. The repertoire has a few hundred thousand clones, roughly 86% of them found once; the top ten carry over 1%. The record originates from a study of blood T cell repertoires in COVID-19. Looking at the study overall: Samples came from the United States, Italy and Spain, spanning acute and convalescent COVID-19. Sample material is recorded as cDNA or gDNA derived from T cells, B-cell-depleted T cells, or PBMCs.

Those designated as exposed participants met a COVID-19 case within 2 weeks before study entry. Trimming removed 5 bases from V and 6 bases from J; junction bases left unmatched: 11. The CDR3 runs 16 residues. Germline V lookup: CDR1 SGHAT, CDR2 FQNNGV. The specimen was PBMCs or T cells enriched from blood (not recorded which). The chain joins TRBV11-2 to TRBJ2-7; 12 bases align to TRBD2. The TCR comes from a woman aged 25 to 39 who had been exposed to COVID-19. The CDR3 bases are TGTGCCAGCAGCCAAGGACTAGCGGGACGGTCTGGCGAGCAGTACTTC. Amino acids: CASSQGLAGRSGEQYF.